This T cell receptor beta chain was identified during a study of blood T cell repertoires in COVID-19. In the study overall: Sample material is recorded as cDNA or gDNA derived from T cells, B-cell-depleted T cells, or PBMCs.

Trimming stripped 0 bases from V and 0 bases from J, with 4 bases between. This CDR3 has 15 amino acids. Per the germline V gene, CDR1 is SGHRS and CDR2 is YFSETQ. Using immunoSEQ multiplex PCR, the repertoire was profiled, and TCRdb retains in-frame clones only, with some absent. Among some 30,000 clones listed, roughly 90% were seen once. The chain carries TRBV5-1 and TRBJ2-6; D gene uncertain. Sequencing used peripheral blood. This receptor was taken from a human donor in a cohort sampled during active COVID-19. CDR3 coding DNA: TGCGCCAGCAGCTTGGCCCTCTCTGGGGCCAACGTCCTGACTTTC. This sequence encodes CASSLALSGANVLTF.